Listed below are T cell receptor beta chains from one sample, sequenced in a study of T cells expressing NK-cell markers. TCRdb reanalyzed the 5' RACE reads and collapses them to one entry per CDR3 protein, without DNA. This table lists roughly 450,000 distinct CDR3 sequences. Material: blood T cells: a sorted CD56 or NKG2C T cell subset, CD4+ or CD8+ T cells, or bulk PBMC T cells (not recorded which). The receptors originated from a woman between 45 and 65 years old in good health. Each CDR3 is given with its conserved first and last residue. Fields, in order: J gene, V gene, CDR3 protein.

TRBJ2-5	TRBV18	CASSQAYQETQYF
TRBJ2-2	TRBV5-1	CASSLAAITSGRGFGELFF
TRBJ1-1	TRBV5-6	CASSQQAGRLNTEAFF
TRBJ2-5	TRBV12-3/TRBV12-4	CASSTIGVQETQYF
TRBJ2-5	TRBV2	CASRGTVSLQETQYF
TRBJ1-1	TRBV27	CASSPLGPNTEAFF
TRBJ1-5	TRBV15	CATSRGSSNQPQHF
TRBJ2-5	TRBV3-1	CASSPLGLTSGKETQYF
TRBJ2-3	TRBV29-1	CSVGVGADTQYF
TRBJ2-3	TRBV11-2	CASSFKPAGIADTQYF
TRBJ2-5	TRBV20-1	CSARDLRLAGPQETQYF
TRBJ2-3	TRBV14	CASSQESGITQYF
TRBJ2-2	TRBV29-1	CSASVGANTGELFF
TRBJ1-1	TRBV7-2	CASSLDRQGSEAFF
TRBJ1-5	TRBV18	CASSHHRDQPQHF
TRBJ2-6	TRBV14	CASSQRGAGANVLTF
TRBJ1-1	TRBV12-3/TRBV12-4	CAARPISTEAFF
TRBJ2-5	TRBV5-5	CASSIEGSGETQYF
TRBJ1-2	TRBV4-1	CASSRPGQGNYGYTF
TRBJ2-1	TRBV24-1	CATSDLPGTGPRKGEQFF
TRBJ2-1	TRBV20-1	CSARDLSTHTEQFF
TRBJ2-3	TRBV24-1	CATSPRGQHTDTQYF
TRBJ1-1	TRBV5-1	CASSRISDEAFF
TRBJ2-3	TRBV5-1	CASTRGGDATDTQYF
TRBJ1-1	TRBV20-1	CSASFRPVTEAFF
TRBJ1-4	TRBV12-3/TRBV12-4	CASRKVATNEKLFF
TRBJ2-1	TRBV10-2	CASMTASGRNLRYNEQFF
TRBJ1-1	TRBV5-1	CASSLNTEDAFF
TRBJ1-1	TRBV18	CASSPQSTGGLSGAFF
TRBJ1-3	TRBV6-1	CASRRNEAGNTIYF
TRBJ1-6	TRBV12-3/TRBV12-4	CASSSAGVRSPLHF
TRBJ2-2	TRBV3-1	CASSERGYTGELFF
TRBJ1-2	TRBV5-1	CASTTTGGLNYGYTF
TRBJ2-7	TRBV20-1	CSARPGTSGYEQYF
TRBJ2-3	TRBV7-9	CASSPQITDTQYF
TRBJ2-7	TRBV12-3/TRBV12-4	CASSPGTGVTEQYF
TRBJ2-5	TRBV7-2	CASSLEWTSGRARETQYF
TRBJ2-1	TRBV5-1	CASSLRDEQFF
TRBJ2-3	TRBV6-2/TRBV6-3	CASSYSRPSGTDTQYF
TRBJ2-1	TRBV6-5	CASSLTLAGGYNEQFF
TRBJ2-2	TRBV10-3	CAISEFWDSSNTGELFF
TRBJ2-3	TRBV28	CASSPLILRTGVPTDTQYF
TRBJ2-3	TRBV5-1	CASSLLVFTDTQYF
TRBJ2-1	TRBV6-5	CASRRLAGKNEQFF
TRBJ2-2	TRBV4-1	CASSQVLAGILNTGELFF
TRBJ2-1	TRBV6-5	CASSYSGLAGRSSYNEQFF
TRBJ2-1	TRBV4-1	CASSQVRVAGNEQFF
TRBJ2-1	TRBV7-9	CASIPRVTGRVVREQFF
TRBJ2-1	TRBV12-5	CASGLEAGWNEQFF
TRBJ2-5	TRBV12-3/TRBV12-4	CASREAGPQTQYF
TRBJ2-1	TRBV5-1	CASGFTYNEQFF
TRBJ2-1	TRBV7-8	CASRGGNEQFF
TRBJ2-1	TRBV6-6	CASSYPRDANHNEQFF
TRBJ1-2	TRBV6-5	CASSRTGGNYGYTF
TRBJ1-1	TRBV18	CASSPPRPNPQDTEAFF
TRBJ2-2	TRBV29-1	CSVGKNTGELFF
TRBJ1-2	TRBV2	CASSESSTGDYGYTF
TRBJ2-5	TRBV12-3/TRBV12-4	CASSFSGRRGETQYF